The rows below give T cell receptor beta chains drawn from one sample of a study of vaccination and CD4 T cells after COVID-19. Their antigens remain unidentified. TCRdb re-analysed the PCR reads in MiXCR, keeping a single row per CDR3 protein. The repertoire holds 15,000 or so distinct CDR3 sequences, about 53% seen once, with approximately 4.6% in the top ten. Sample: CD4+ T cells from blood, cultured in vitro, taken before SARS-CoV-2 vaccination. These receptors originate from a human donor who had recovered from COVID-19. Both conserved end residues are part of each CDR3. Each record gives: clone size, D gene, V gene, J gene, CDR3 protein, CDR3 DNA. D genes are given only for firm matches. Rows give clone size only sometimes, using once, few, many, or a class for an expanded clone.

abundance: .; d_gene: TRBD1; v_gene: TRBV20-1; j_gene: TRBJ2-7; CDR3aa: CSAKGTGHYEQYF; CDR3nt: TGCAGTGCAAAGGGGACAGGCCACTACGAGCAGTACTTC
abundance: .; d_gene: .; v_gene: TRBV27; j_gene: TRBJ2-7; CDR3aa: CASSRQPSYEQYF; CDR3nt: TGTGCCAGCAGTCGACAGCCCTCCTACGAGCAGTACTTC
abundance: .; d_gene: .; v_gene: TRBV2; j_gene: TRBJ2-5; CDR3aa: CATQSRGHGETQYF; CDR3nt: TGTGCCACCCAGAGCAGGGGTCATGGGGAGACCCAGTACTTC
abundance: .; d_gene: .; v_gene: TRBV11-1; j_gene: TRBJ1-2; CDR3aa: CASSLELAPGYTF; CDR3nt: TGTGCCAGCAGCTTGGAACTCGCCCCCGGCTACACCTTC
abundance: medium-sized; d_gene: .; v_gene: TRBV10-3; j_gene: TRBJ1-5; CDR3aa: CAISESIGGGFGQPQHF; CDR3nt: TGTGCCATCAGTGAGTCAATAGGAGGGGGTTTTGGTCAGCCCCAGCATTTT
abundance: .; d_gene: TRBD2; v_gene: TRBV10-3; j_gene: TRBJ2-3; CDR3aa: CAISDTTSGGYF; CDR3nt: TGTGCCATCAGTGACACGACTAGCGGGGGGTATTTT
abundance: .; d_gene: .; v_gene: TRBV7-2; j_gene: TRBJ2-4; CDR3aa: CASGVGGNIQYF; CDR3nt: TGTGCCAGCGGAGTGGGGGGAAACATTCAGTACTTC
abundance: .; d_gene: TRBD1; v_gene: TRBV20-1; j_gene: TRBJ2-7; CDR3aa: CSAGRGQGASEQYF; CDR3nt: TGCAGTGCTGGAAGGGGGCAGGGGGCGAGTGAGCAGTACTTC
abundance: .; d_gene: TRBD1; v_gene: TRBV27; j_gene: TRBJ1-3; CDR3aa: CASSFSRGLGNTIYF; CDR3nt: TGTGCCAGCAGTTTTAGCAGGGGGCTCGGAAACACCATATATTTT
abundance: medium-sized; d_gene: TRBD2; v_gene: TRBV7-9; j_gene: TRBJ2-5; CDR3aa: CASSLKGLAVRETQYF; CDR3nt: TGTGCCAGCAGCTTAAAGGGACTAGCCGTAAGGGAGACCCAGTACTTC
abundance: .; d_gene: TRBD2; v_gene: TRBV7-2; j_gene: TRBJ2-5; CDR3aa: CASSQTGGIGETQYF; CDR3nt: TGTGCCAGCAGCCAGACGGGGGGGATTGGGGAGACCCAGTACTTC
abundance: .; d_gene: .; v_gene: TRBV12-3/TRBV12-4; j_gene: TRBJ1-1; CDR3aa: CASSISRGGTEAFF; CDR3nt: TGTGCCAGCAGTATTTCCCGGGGCGGCACTGAAGCTTTCTTT
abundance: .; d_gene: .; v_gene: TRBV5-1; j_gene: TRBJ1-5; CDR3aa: CASSLRPSQPQHF; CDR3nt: TGCGCCAGCAGCCTGCGACCAAGTCAGCCCCAGCATTTT
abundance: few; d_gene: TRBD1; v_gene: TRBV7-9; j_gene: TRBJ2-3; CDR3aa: CASSWFMGLAQGVQGQYF; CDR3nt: TGTGCCAGCAGCTGGTTTATGGGTCTGGCCCAGGGGGTCCAGGGGCAGTATTTT
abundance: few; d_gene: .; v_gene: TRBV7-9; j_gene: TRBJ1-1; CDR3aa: CASSLLTGNTEAFF; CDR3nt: TGTGCCAGCAGCTTATTGACGGGGAACACTGAAGCTTTCTTT
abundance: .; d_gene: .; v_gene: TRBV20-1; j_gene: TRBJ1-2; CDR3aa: CSATPLGGYYGYTF; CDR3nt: TGCAGTGCTACCCCTTTGGGGGGGTACTATGGCTACACCTTC
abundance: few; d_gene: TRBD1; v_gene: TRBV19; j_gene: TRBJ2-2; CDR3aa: CASRGQGWAGELFF; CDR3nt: TGTGCCAGTAGAGGACAGGGGTGGGCCGGGGAGCTGTTTTTT
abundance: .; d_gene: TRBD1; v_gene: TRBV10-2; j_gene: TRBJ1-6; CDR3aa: CASSETGTGNSPLHF; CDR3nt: TGCGCCAGCAGTGAGACCGGGACAGGGAATTCACCCCTCCACTTT
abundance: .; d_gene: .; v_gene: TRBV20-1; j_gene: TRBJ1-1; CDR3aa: CSARVMPMEAFF; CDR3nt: TGCAGTGCTAGAGTTATGCCGATGGAAGCTTTCTTT
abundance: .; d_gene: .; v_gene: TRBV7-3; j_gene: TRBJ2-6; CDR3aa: CASSSGVWGANVLTF; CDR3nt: TGTGCCAGCAGCTCGGGGGTTTGGGGGGCCAACGTCCTGACTTTC
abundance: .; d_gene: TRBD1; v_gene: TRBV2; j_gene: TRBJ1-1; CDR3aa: CASTPGGQGVSAFF; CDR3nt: TGTGCCAGCACTCCGGGGGGCCAGGGGGTATCAGCTTTCTTT
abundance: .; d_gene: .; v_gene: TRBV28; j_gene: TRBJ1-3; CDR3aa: CASRDRNSGNTIYF; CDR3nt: TGTGCCAGCAGAGACAGAAACTCTGGAAACACCATATATTTT
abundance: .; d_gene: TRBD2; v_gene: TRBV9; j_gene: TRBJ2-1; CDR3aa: CASSVDLLAGVRHEQFF; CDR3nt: TGTGCCAGCAGCGTGGATCTCCTAGCGGGGGTGCGCCATGAGCAGTTCTTC
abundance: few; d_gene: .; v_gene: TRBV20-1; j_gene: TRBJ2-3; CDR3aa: CSARGSTDTQYF; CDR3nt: TGCAGTGCTAGAGGAAGCACAGATACGCAGTATTTT
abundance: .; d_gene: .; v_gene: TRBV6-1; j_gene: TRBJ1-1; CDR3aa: CASSLRGGDTEAFF; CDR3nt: TGTGCCAGCAGTCTCCGGGGAGGGGACACTGAAGCTTTCTTT
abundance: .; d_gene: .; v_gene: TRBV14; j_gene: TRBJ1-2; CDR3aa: CASSQDLEGGYTF; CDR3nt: TGTGCCAGCAGCCAGGACCTCGAGGGGGGCTACACCTTC
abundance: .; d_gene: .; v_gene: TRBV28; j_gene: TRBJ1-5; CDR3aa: CASSLEQGLRGNQPQHF; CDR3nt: TGTGCCAGCAGTTTAGAACAGGGTCTTCGTGGCAATCAGCCCCAGCATTTT
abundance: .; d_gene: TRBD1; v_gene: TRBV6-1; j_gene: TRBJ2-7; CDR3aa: CASSRVRDRLEYEQYF; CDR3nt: TGTGCCAGCAGTCGAGTACGGGACAGATTAGAGTACGAGCAGTACTTC
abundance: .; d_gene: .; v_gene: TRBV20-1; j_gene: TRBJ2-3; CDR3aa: CSARESRGGGADTQYF; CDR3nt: TGCAGTGCTAGAGAGAGTAGAGGGGGGGGCGCAGATACGCAGTATTTT
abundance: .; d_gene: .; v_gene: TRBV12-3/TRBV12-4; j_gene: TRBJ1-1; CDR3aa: CASSLTAGSEAFF; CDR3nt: TGTGCCAGCAGTTTAACGGCAGGGTCTGAAGCTTTCTTT
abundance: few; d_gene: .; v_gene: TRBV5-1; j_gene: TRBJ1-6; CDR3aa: CASSLEAGNSPLHF; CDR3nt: TGCGCCAGCAGCTTGGAGGCCGGTAATTCACCCCTCCACTTT
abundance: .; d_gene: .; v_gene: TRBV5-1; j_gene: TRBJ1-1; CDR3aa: CASSLAEQGLTAFF; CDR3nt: TGCGCCAGCAGCTTGGCCGAACAGGGTCTGACAGCTTTCTTT